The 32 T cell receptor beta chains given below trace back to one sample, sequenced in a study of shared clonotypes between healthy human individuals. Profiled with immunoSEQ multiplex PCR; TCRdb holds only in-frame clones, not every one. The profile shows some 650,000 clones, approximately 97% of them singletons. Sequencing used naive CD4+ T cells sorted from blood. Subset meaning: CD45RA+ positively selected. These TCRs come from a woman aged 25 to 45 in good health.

Written as DNA, the CDR3 is TGCGCCAGCAGCTTCGAGGGAAATCAGCCCCAGCATTTT. It specifies CASSFEGNQPQHF. The chain couples TRBV5-1 to TRBJ1-5, with unresolved D. The germline CDR1 and CDR2 sequences are SGHRS and YFSETQ. This CDR3 has 13 residues. Trimming shortened V by 2 bases and J by 4 bases, and 7 bases separated the two germline ends.

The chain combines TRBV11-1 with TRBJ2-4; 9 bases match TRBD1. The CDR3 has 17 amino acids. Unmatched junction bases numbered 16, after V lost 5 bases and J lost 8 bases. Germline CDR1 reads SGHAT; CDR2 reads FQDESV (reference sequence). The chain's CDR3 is CASSRIPGQGGGDIQYF. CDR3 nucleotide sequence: TGTGCCAGCAGCCGGATACCGGGACAGGGAGGAGGTGACATTCAGTACTTC.

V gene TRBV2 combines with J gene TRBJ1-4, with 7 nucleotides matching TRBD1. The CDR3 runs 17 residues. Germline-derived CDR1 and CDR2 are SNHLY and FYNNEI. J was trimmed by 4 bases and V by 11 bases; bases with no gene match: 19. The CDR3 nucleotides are TGTGCCTCCTCGACCGGGACAGAGGGGATTAGTAATGAAAAACTGTTTTTT. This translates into CASSTGTEGISNEKLFF.

DNA of the CDR3: TGTGCCAGCTCACCAAGGGAGAACTACGAGCAGTACTTC. This gives the protein CASSPRENYEQYF. The chain recombines TRBV18 with TRBJ2-7; the D gene is possibly TRBD2 (5 bases). Germline V gene sequence: CDR1 KGHSH, CDR2 LQKENI. Trimming took off 2 bases at V and 3 bases at J, with 8 bases between the two ends. This CDR3 contains 13 residues.

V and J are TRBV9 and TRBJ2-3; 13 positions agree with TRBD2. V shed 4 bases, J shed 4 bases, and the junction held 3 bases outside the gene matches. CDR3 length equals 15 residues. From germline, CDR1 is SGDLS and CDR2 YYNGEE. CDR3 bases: TGTGCCAGCAGCTTCGGACTAGCGGGAGCAGATACGCAGTATTTT. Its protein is CASSFGLAGADTQYF.

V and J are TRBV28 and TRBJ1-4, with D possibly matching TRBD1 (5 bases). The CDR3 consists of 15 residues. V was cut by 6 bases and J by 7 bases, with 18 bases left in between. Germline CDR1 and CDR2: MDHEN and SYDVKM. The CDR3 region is CASRPKFGTIEKLFF. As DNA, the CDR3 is TGTGCCAGCAGGCCAAAGTTCGGGACCATTGAAAAACTGTTTTTT.

DNA for the CDR3: TGTGCCAGCAGCTTATTGTTAGAGACCCAGTACTTC. Its translation is CASSLLLETQYF. This sequence joins TRBV7-2 and TRBJ2-5; D not resolved. From germline, CDR1 is SGHTA and CDR2 FQGNSA. The ends were cut back, 2 bases at V and 4 bases at J, with 5 bases in the middle. CDR3 length: 12 residues. Full variable domain (rest looked up from reference TRBV7-2 and TRBJ2-5): GAGVSQSPSNKVTEKGKDVELRCDPISGHTALYWYRQSLGQGLEFLIYFQGNSAPDKSGLPSDRFSAERTGGSVSTLTIQRTQQEDSAVYLCASSLLLETQYFGPGTRLLVL.

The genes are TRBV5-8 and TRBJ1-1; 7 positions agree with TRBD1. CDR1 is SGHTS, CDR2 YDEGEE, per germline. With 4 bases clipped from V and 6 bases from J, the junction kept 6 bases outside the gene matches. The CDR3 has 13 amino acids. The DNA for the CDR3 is TGTGCCAGCAGCCTACAGGGGATGGCTGAAGCTTTCTTT. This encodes CASSLQGMAEAFF.

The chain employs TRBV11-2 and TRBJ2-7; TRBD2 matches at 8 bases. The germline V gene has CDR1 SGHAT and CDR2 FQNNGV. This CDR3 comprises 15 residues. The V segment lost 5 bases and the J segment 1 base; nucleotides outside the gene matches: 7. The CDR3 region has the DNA TGTGCCAGCAGCCCTCAGACTAGCGTTTCCTACGAGCAGTACTTC. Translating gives CASSPQTSVSYEQYF. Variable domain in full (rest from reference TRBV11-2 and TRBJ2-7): EAGVAQSPRYKIIEKRQSVAFWCNPISGHATLYWYQQILGQGPKLLIQFQNNGVVDDSQLPKDRFSAERLKGVDSTLKIQPAKLEDSAVYLCASSPQTSVSYEQYFGPGTRLTVT.

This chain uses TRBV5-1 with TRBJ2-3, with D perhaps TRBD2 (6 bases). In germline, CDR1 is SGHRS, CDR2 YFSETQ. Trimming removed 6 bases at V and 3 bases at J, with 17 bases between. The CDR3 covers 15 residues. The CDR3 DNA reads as TGCGCCAGCACTTCCCCGCTGGAGGGTACAGATACGCAGTATTTT. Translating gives CASTSPLEGTDTQYF.

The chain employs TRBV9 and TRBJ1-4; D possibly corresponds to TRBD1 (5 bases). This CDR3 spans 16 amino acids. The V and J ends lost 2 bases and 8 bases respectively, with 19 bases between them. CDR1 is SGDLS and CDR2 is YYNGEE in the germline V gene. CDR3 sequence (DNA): TGTGCCAGCAGCGTGGGGACTGGGGGTCGAGGCGAAAAACTGTTTTTT. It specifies CASSVGTGGRGEKLFF.

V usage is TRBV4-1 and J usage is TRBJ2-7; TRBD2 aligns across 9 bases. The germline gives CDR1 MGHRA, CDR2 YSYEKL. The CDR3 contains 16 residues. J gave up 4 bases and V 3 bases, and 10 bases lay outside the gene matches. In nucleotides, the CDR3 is TGCGCCAGCAGCCAGCCTATAGCGGGAGCGAAGTACGAGCAGTACTTC. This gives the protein CASSQPIAGAKYEQYF.

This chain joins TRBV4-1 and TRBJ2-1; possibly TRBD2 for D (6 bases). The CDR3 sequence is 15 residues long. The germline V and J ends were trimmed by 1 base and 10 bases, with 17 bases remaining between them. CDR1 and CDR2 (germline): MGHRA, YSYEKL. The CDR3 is CASSQAPRGIGEQFF. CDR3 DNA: TGCGCCAGCAGCCAAGCGCCCCGGGGGATAGGCGAGCAGTTCTTC.

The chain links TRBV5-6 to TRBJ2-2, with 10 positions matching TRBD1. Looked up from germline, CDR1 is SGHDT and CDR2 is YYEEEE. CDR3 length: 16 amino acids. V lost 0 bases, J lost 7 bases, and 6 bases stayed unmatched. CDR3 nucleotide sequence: TGTGCCAGCAGCTTGGCCGGGACAGGGGATGTCGGGGAGCTGTTTTTT. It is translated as CASSLAGTGDVGELFF.

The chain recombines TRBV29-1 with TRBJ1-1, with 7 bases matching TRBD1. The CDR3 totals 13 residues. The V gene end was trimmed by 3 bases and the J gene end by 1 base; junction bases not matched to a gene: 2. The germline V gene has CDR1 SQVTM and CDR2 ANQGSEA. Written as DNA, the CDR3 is TGCAGCGTTGACGGGACAGCGAACACTGAAGCTTTCTTT. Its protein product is CSVDGTANTEAFF.

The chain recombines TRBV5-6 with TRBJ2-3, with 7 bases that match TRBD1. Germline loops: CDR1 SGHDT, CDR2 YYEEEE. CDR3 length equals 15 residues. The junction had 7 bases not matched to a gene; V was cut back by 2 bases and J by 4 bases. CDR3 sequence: CASSFITGAPDTQYF. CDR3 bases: TGTGCCAGCAGCTTTATTACAGGGGCCCCAGATACGCAGTATTTT.

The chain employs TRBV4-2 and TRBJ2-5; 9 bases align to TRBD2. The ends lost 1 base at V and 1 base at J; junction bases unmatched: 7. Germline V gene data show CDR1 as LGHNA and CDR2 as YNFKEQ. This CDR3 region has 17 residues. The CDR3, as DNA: TGTGCCAGCAGCCAAGGTCTCCTAGCGGGACCCCAAGAGACCCAGTACTTC. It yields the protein CASSQGLLAGPQETQYF.

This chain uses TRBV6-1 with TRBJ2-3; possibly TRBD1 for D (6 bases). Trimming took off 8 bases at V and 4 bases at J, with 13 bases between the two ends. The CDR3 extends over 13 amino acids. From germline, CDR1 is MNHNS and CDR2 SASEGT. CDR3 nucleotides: TGTGCCAGCCGAGGGGGTTGGGCAGATACGCAGTATTTT. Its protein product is CASRGGWADTQYF.

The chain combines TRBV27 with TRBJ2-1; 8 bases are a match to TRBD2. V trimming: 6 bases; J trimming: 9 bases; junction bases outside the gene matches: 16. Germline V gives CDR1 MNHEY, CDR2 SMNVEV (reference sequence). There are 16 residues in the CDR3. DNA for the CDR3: TGTGCCAGCAGCGATCCCAGCGGGAGAGGGGTTGGTGAGCAGTTCTTC. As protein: CASSDPSGRGVGEQFF.

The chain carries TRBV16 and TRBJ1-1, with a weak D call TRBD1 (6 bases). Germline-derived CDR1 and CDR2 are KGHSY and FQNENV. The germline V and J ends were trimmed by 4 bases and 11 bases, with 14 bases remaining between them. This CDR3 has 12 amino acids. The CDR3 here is CASSLRGRRAFF. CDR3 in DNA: TGTGCCAGCAGCCTCAGGGGCCGGCGGGCTTTCTTT.

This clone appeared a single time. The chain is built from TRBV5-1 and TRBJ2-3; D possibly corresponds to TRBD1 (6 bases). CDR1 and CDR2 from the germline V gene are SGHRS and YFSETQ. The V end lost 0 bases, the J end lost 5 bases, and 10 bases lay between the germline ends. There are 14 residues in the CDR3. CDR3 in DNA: TGCGCCAGCAGCTTGGACTTAGGGGGAGATACGCAGTATTTT. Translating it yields CASSLDLGGDTQYF. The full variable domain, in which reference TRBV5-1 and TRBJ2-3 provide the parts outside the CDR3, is KAGVTQTPRYLIKTRGQQVTLSCSPISGHRSVSWYQQTPGQGLQFLFEYFSETQRNKGNFPGRFSGRQFSNSRSEMNVSTLELGDSALYLCASSLDLGGDTQYFGPGTRLTVL.

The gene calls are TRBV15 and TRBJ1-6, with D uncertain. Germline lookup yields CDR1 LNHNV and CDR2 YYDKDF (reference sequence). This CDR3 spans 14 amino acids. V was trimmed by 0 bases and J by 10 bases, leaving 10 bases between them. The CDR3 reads CATSRDFGNSPLHF. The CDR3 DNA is TGTGCCACCAGCAGAGATTTTGGGAACTCACCCCTCCACTTT.

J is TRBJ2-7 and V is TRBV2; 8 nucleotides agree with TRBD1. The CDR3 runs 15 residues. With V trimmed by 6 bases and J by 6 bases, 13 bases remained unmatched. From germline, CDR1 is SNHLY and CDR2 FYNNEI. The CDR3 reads CASRPTGGNSREQYF. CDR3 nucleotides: TGTGCCAGCAGACCCACAGGGGGGAATTCTCGCGAGCAGTACTTC.

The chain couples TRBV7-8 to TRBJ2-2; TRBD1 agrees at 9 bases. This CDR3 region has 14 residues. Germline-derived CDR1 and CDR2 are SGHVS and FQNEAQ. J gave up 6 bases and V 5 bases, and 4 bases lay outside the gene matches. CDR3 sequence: CASSAQGAPGELFF. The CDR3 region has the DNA TGTGCCAGCAGCGCACAGGGGGCACCCGGGGAGCTGTTTTTT.

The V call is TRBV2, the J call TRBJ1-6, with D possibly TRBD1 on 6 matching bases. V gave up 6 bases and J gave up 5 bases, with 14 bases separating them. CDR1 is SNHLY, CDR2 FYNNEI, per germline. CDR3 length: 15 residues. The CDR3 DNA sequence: TGTGCCAGCAGACGAGGGACACTTCATAATTCACCCCTCCACTTT. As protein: CASRRGTLHNSPLHF. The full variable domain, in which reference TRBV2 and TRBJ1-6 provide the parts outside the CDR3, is EPEVTQTPSHQVTQMGQEVILRCVPISNHLYFYWYRQILGQKVEFLVSFYNNEISEKSEIFDDQFSVERPDGSNFTLKIRSTKLEDSAMYFCASRRGTLHNSPLHFGNGTRLTVT.

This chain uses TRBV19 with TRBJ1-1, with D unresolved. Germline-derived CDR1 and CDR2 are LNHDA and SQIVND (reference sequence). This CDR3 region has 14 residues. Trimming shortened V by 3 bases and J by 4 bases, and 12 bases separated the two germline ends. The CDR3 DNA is TGTGCCAGTAGTATTTGGGGATTTGGCACTGAAGCTTTCTTT. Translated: CASSIWGFGTEAFF.

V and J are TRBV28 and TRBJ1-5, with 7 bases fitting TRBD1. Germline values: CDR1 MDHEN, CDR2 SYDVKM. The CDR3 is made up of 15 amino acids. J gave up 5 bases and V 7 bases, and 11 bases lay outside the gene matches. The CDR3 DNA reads TGTGCCAGCAACCCAGGGGGGTCAGGGGATCAGCCCCAGCATTTT. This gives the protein CASNPGGSGDQPQHF.

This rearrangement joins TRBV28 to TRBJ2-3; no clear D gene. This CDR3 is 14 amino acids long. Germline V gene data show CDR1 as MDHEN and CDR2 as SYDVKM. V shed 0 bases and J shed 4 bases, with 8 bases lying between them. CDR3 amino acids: CASSLWRLADTQYF. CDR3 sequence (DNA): TGTGCCAGCAGTTTATGGAGGCTAGCAGATACGCAGTATTTT.

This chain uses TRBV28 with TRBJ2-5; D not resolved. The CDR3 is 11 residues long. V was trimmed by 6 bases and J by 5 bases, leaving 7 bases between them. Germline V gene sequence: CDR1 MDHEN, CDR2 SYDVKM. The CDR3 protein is CASSPGETQYF. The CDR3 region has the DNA TGTGCCAGCAGCCCCGGGGAGACCCAGTACTTC.

For the CDR3, the DNA is TGTGCCAGCAGTTACTCCGGAGGACAGGGAGCGGTAGGGCAGTTCTTC. Its protein is CASSYSGGQGAVGQFF. The chain recombines TRBV6-5 with TRBJ2-1, with TRBD1 matching over 8 bases. Losses at the gene ends were 0 bases for V and 12 bases for J; bases not matched to a gene: 13. The germline gives CDR1 MNHEY, CDR2 SVGAGI. The CDR3 extends over 16 amino acids.

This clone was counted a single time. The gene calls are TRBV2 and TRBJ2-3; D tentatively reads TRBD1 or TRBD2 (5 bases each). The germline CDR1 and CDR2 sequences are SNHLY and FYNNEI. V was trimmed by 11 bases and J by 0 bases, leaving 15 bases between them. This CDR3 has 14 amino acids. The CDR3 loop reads CASTGTLSTDTQYF. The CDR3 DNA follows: TGTGCCTCAACCGGGACGCTGAGCACAGATACGCAGTATTTT.

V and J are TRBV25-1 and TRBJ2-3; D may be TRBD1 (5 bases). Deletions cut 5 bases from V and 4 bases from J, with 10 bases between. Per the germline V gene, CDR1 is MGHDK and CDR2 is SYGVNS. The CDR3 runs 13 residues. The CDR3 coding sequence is TGTGCCAGCAGTACCGACAGTGCAGATACGCAGTATTTT. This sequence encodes CASSTDSADTQYF.